Listed below are T cell receptor beta chains from one sample, sequenced in a study of OX40 agonist ivuxolimab in advanced cancers. The assay was immunoSEQ multiplex PCR, and TCRdb's table has in-frame clones only and misses some. The data contain around 49,000 clones, approximately 84% of them singletons. Sequenced here: CD4+ or CD8+ T cells sorted from blood, sampled in a trial of the OX40 agonist ivuxolimab. The receptors were sampled from an adult with an advanced solid tumor such as melanoma, head and neck, liver or kidney cancer. The CDR3 runs from the conserved cysteine through the conserved F or W. Fields, in order: clone size, J gene, V gene, D gene, CDR3 DNA, CDR3 protein. A D gene is named only where the DNA matches it firmly. Expanded clones are given a class, and other clones once, few, many or no size at all.

few | TRBJ2-5 | TRBV5-5 | - | TGTGCCAGCAGCCCGCTTGCCCCTAGCGTTCCAGAGACCCAGTACTTC | CASSPLAPSVPETQYF
- | TRBJ1-2 | TRBV30 | - | TGTGCCTGGAGTGAAGGACCCTATGGGGGACTGCCCTATGGCTACACCTTC | CAWSEGPYGGLPYGYTF
- | TRBJ2-7 | TRBV5-4 | TRBD2 | TGTGCCAGCCGCGCGGGGGGTGTGCAGTACTTC | CASRAGGVQYF
once | TRBJ2-1 | TRBV9 | - | TGTGCCAGCACCCAACTTAGGGATGAGCAGTTCTTC | CASTQLRDEQFF
- | TRBJ2-1 | TRBV5-6 | - | TGTGCCAGCAGCTTGGGGGACTTATACAATGAGCAGTTCTTC | CASSLGDLYNEQFF
- | TRBJ2-7 | TRBV7-6 | TRBD1 | TGTGCCAGCAGCTTAACAGGGGGGTACGAGCAGTACTTC | CASSLTGGYEQYF
- | TRBJ2-7 | TRBV27 | TRBD1 | TGTGCCAGCAGTTCCACAGGGGGATTATCCTACGAGCAGTACTTC | CASSSTGGLSYEQYF
- | TRBJ1-1 | TRBV19 | - | TGTGCCAGTAGTATAACAGGTAGCAACACTGAAGCTTTCTTT | CASSITGSNTEAFF
- | TRBJ2-7 | TRBV28 | TRBD2 | TGTGCCAGCAGTTTGTTTGGGACTAGCGGGGCCGGGTCCTACGAGCAGTACTTC | CASSLFGTSGAGSYEQYF
- | TRBJ2-3 | TRBV4-1 | TRBD2 | TGCGCCAGCAGCCAAGCGGGTAGCGGGGAGGTACAGTATTTT | CASSQAGSGEVQYF
- | TRBJ1-4 | TRBV6-5 | - | TGTGCCAGCAGTTACGGGACTGTTGGAGAAAAACTGTTTTTT | CASSYGTVGEKLFF
few | TRBJ2-7 | TRBV6-6 | - | TGTGCCAGCACCTGGGACCCCGGAGCCTACGAGCAGTACTTC | CASTWDPGAYEQYF
- | TRBJ2-7 | TRBV7-9 | - | TGTGCTACGGACCGACTGACCTACGAGCAGTACTTC | CATDRLTYEQYF
- | TRBJ1-5 | TRBV2 | - | TGTGCCAGCAGTGGGGATGATAGCAATCAGCCCCAGCATTTT | CASSGDDSNQPQHF
- | TRBJ1-1 | TRBV29-1 | TRBD1 | TGCAGCGCAGAATTTAGAGGGACAGATGAAGCTTTCTTT | CSAEFRGTDEAFF
once | TRBJ2-7 | TRBV5-6 | - | TGTGCCAGCAGCTTTAGGGGGGTCGGGGAGCAGTACTTC | CASSFRGVGEQYF
once | TRBJ2-1 | TRBV10-3 | - | TGTGCCATCAGGGAGGCACAAGGAGCTTACAATGAGCAGTTCTTC | CAIREAQGAYNEQFF
- | TRBJ1-4 | TRBV13 | TRBD1 | TGTGCCAGCAGCTTAGGCCGGGGGGACAGGGAAGATGAAAAACTGTTTTTT | CASSLGRGDREDEKLFF
- | TRBJ2-1 | TRBV13 | TRBD2 | TGTGCCAGCAGCTTAGGGGCGGGGGACTACTACAATGAGCAGTTCTTC | CASSLGAGDYYNEQFF
- | TRBJ2-7 | TRBV6-5 | - | TGTGCCAGCAGTTACTCTTCGGCCAAACTGCGGTACTTC | CASSYSSAKLRYF
- | TRBJ2-7 | TRBV7-8 | - | TGTGCCAGCAGCTTAGCGGAGGGACAGATCTACGAGCAGTACTTC | CASSLAEGQIYEQYF
- | TRBJ2-7 | TRBV5-1 | TRBD1 | TGCGCCAGCTGGACAGGGGAACACTACGAGCAGTACTTC | CASWTGEHYEQYF
- | TRBJ1-1 | TRBV7-9 | - | TGTGCCAGCAGCTTAGTCGGTCAGGGGAACACTGAAGCTTTCTTT | CASSLVGQGNTEAFF
- | TRBJ2-1 | TRBV19 | - | TGTGCCAGTAGCCATTGGGGGAGTTCCTACAATGAGCAGTTCTTC | CASSHWGSSYNEQFF
- | TRBJ2-7 | TRBV7-9 | TRBD2 | TGTGCCAGCAGCCCCCGGACTAGCGGGAGGATCCCCTACGAGCAGTACTTC | CASSPRTSGRIPYEQYF
- | TRBJ2-3 | TRBV7-8 | TRBD2 | TGTGCCAGCAGCTTAATCCCCTCACTAGCGGGAGCAGATACGCAGTATTTT | CASSLIPSLAGADTQYF
- | TRBJ2-7 | TRBV27 | - | TGTGCCAGCAGTTTAGGGTACGAGCAGTACTTC | CASSLGYEQYF
- | TRBJ1-2 | TRBV28 | TRBD1 | TGTGCCAGCAGTTCAGCTACTGAGGACAGGAAGGACTATGGCTACACCTTC | CASSSATEDRKDYGYTF
- | TRBJ2-1 | TRBV11-2 | TRBD2 | TGTGCCAGCAGCCCCGGTGGCGGGAGCTACAATGAGCAGTTCTTC | CASSPGGGSYNEQFF
- | TRBJ2-6 | TRBV5-4 | - | TGTGCCAGCAGCCCCGTGGCAGGGGCCAGCTCTGGGGCCAACGTCCTGACTTTC | CASSPVAGASSGANVLTF
- | TRBJ2-2 | TRBV11-2 | TRBD2 | TGTGCCAGCAGCCTCCCTCGAAGCGGGGGGGGGAACACCGGGGAGCTGTTTTTT | CASSLPRSGGGNTGELFF
- | TRBJ2-1 | TRBV11-3 | TRBD2 | TGTGCCAGCAGCTTAGATGGGGAGGGATTAGTGGGCAATGAGCAGTTCTTC | CASSLDGEGLVGNEQFF
- | TRBJ2-7 | TRBV28 | TRBD1 | TGTGCCAGCAGTTCAACAGGGGATTGGTCCTACGAGCAGTACTTC | CASSSTGDWSYEQYF
few | TRBJ2-7 | TRBV19 | - | TGTGCCAGCATCGGGACCGACTCCTACGAGCAGTACTTC | CASIGTDSYEQYF
- | TRBJ2-1 | TRBV7-9 | TRBD2 | TGTGCCAGCAGCTTTGAGCTAGCGGGGTCCCAAAATGAGCAGTTCTTC | CASSFELAGSQNEQFF
- | TRBJ1-6 | TRBV28 | - | TGTGCCAGCAGGCCACTTTGGGGGGCCGGTAATTCACCCCTCCACTTT | CASRPLWGAGNSPLHF
- | TRBJ1-1 | TRBV5-6 | - | TGTGCCAGCAGCTTGTCACTGAACACTGAAGCTTTCTTT | CASSLSLNTEAFF
- | TRBJ1-1 | TRBV2 | - | TGTGCCAGCAGTGTAGGAGGGCCCAGGGGTCAGGCTTTCTTT | CASSVGGPRGQAFF
once | TRBJ2-3 | TRBV25-1 | - | TGTGCCAGCAGTGAATACGAGGGTAGAGCAGATACGCAGTATTTT | CASSEYEGRADTQYF
- | TRBJ2-1 | TRBV6-5 | - | TGTGCCAGCAGTCGCAGGACTCCTGGCAATGAGCAGTTCTTC | CASSRRTPGNEQFF
- | TRBJ2-5 | TRBV7-8 | TRBD2 | TGTGCCAGCAGCTACCCTACTAGCGGCCAAGAGACCCAGTACTTC | CASSYPTSGQETQYF
- | TRBJ2-3 | TRBV7-6 | - | TGTGCCAGCAGCCCAGCCGGGCTCTCTCACACAGATACGCAGTATTTT | CASSPAGLSHTDTQYF
- | TRBJ1-1 | TRBV27 | - | TGTGCCAGCACCAGGGGATCTGAAGCTTTCTTT | CASTRGSEAFF
- | TRBJ1-1 | TRBV6-6 | - | TGTGCCAGCAGTTACTCGTATGGCACTGAAGCTTTCTTT | CASSYSYGTEAFF
- | TRBJ2-3 | TRBV4-3 | TRBD2 | TGCGCCAGCAGCCAAGATCGAATTGGACTAGGGACAGATACGCAGTATTTT | CASSQDRIGLGTDTQYF
many | TRBJ2-3 | TRBV2 | TRBD1 | TGTGCCAGCAGGCTGATGACAGGGGACACAGATACGCAGTATTTT | CASRLMTGDTDTQYF
- | TRBJ2-5 | TRBV7-9 | - | TGTGCCAGCCGGCAGGGGACCCAAGAGACCCAGTACTTC | CASRQGTQETQYF
- | TRBJ2-2 | TRBV4-1 | TRBD2 | TGCGCCAGCAGTCCAAGCGGGAGCGGTACCGGGGAGCTGTTTTTT | CASSPSGSGTGELFF
- | TRBJ2-1 | TRBV28 | - | TGTGCCAGCAGTTTAGTCAGGGGTACCTACAATGAGCAGTTCTTC | CASSLVRGTYNEQFF
- | TRBJ1-1 | TRBV5-1 | - | TGCGCCAGCAATCTGGGGACTGAAGCTTTCTTT | CASNLGTEAFF
- | TRBJ2-3 | TRBV7-8 | TRBD2 | TGTGCCAGCAGCGGGGGACTAGCGGTCACAGATACGCAGTATTTT | CASSGGLAVTDTQYF
- | TRBJ2-1 | TRBV27 | TRBD2 | TGTGCCAGCGGCCTAGCGGGAGGAAGTGAGCAGTTCTTC | CASGLAGGSEQFF
- | TRBJ2-1 | TRBV7-8 | - | TGTGCCAGCAGCTCTCAGGGGGGCGTCTCCTACAATGAGCAGTTCTTC | CASSSQGGVSYNEQFF
- | TRBJ1-5 | TRBV7-9 | - | TGTGCCAGCAGCGTGGACGGGATTTATCAGCCCCAGCATTTT | CASSVDGIYQPQHF
- | TRBJ2-7 | TRBV5-5 | - | TGTGCCAGCAGCCACCCTTTGGGGCAGTACTTC | CASSHPLGQYF
- | TRBJ1-2 | TRBV13 | - | TGTGCCAGCAGCCTCGGGACGTCAGGCTACACCTTC | CASSLGTSGYTF
- | TRBJ2-5 | TRBV27 | - | TGTGCCAGCAGTTCCGTCCAGGGCGGAGAGACCCAGTACTTC | CASSSVQGGETQYF
- | TRBJ2-7 | TRBV5-4 | TRBD1 | TGTGCCAGCAGCTTGAAACAGGGGGCCGGGTACGAGCAGTACTTC | CASSLKQGAGYEQYF